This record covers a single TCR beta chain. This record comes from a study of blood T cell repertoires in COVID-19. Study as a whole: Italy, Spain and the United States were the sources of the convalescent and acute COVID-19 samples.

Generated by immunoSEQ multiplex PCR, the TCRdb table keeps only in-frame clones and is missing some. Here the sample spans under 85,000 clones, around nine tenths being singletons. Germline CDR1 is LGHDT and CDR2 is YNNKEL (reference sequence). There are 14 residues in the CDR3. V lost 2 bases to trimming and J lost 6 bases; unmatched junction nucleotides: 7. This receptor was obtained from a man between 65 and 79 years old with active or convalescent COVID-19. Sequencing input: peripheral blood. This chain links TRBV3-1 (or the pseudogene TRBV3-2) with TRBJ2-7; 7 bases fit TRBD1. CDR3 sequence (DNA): TGTGCCAGCAGCCAAACGAGACAGGGTTCCGAGCAGTACTTC. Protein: CASSQTRQGSEQYF.